This TCR beta chain was observed in a study of blood T cell repertoires in COVID-19. Original processing notes: Amplification with reference gene primers provided the estimates of nucleated cell counts. The method was immunoSEQ multiplex PCR; TCRdb's version includes in-frame clones alone and lacks a portion of them. The V and J calls and the clone size are those of that table, but D and trimming were determined from the DNA. The sample holds roughly 150,000 clones, 80% seen once. Participants, about 18 to 90 years old, spanned fewer than 25 US areas. Recovery meant two consecutive negative NP/OP PCR tests, professional clearance, or resolved symptoms. Germline V gives CDR1 MNHEY, CDR2 SVGAGI. Germline trimming cut 0 bases from V and 6 bases from J; bases unmatched to any gene: 3. This CDR3 is 15 amino acids long.

The receptor was isolated from a middle-aged man who had recovered from COVID-19. This chain links TRBV6-5 with TRBJ1-2; 11 bases align to TRBD1. Sequenced: PBMCs or T cells enriched from blood (not recorded which). CDR3 region: CASSYSGQGEDGYTF. The CDR3 bases are TGTGCCAGCAGTTACTCGGGACAGGGGGAGGATGGCTACACCTTC.